Shown below are 30 T cell receptor beta chains from a single sample sequenced in a study of CD8+ T cells in alopecia areata. cDNA prepared by RNA extraction and subsequent reverse transcription served as the template for sequencing. This table comes from immunoSEQ multiplex PCR, and its TCRdb copy is limited to in-frame clones, with some not included. Of about 130,000 clones listed, roughly 58% are singletons. Sequencing was performed on CD4+ T cells sorted from blood, taken at week 0. These receptors were obtained from a human donor with alopecia areata.

The chain links TRBV28 to TRBJ1-2; 10 nucleotides align to TRBD1. Trimming took 1 base from V and 5 from J; bases not matched to a gene: 4. The CDR3 spans 15 residues. CDR1 is MDHEN and CDR2 is SYDVKM in the germline V gene. The CDR3 is CASSLYGGQGYGYTF. The CDR3 bases are TGTGCCAGCAGTTTATACGGGGGACAGGGGTATGGCTACACCTTC.

The chain combines TRBV7-9 with TRBJ2-5; possible D gene TRBD1, 6 bases. V was cut by 5 bases and J by 5 bases, with 15 bases left in between. The CDR3 is made up of 14 amino acids. Per the germline V gene, CDR1 is SEHNR and CDR2 is FQNEAQ (reference sequence). The CDR3 region has the DNA TGTGCCAGCAGCCCCTACAGGGAATCGGAGACCCAGTACTTC. Translated, it gives CASSPYRESETQYF.

The chain employs TRBV2 and TRBJ2-7, with 9 nucleotides matching TRBD2. The J segment lost 3 bases and the V segment lost 1 base, leaving 1 base of the junction unmatched. The CDR3 is made up of 14 amino acids. Germline values: CDR1 SNHLY, CDR2 FYNNEI. CDR3 amino acids: CASSEGTSDYEQYF. CDR3 DNA: TGTGCCAGCAGTGAAGGGACTAGCGACTACGAGCAGTACTTC.

This clone was counted a few times. The chain combines TRBV7-2 with TRBJ2-1, with D possibly matching TRBD2 (6 bases). The germline gives CDR1 SGHTA, CDR2 FQGNSA. V was cut by 1 base and J by 10 bases, with 11 bases left in between. The CDR3 length is 13 residues. CDR3 protein: CASSLGGGTEQFF. In nucleotides, the CDR3 is TGTGCCAGCAGCTTAGGAGGCGGGACCGAGCAGTTCTTC. The complete variable domain, with remaining parts taken from reference TRBV7-2 and TRBJ2-1, reads GAGVSQSPSNKVTEKGKDVELRCDPISGHTALYWYRQSLGQGLEFLIYFQGNSAPDKSGLPSDRFSAERTGGSVSTLTIQRTQQEDSAVYLCASSLGGGTEQFFGPGTRLTVL.

The sample holds one count of this clone. V usage is TRBV7-2 and J usage is TRBJ1-2; a possible D gene is TRBD1 (5 bases). There are 15 residues in the CDR3. The V and J ends lost 5 bases and 4 bases respectively, with 17 bases between them. Per the germline V gene, CDR1 is SGHTA and CDR2 is FQGNSA. CDR3 bases: TGTGCCAGCAGCATTATAGGGTCCCAGGGCTATGGCTACACCTTC. It specifies CASSIIGSQGYGYTF.

This clone came up a few times. J is TRBJ1-2 and V is TRBV27, with D tentatively TRBD1 (5 bases). The CDR3 is 14 amino acids. V lost 4 bases to trimming and J lost 2 bases, with 11 bases between them. From germline, CDR1 is MNHEY and CDR2 SMNVEV (reference sequence). This CDR3 reads CASSSDNLNYGYTF. In DNA, the CDR3 is TGTGCCAGCAGTTCGGACAACCTAAACTATGGCTACACCTTC.

This clone has only a few counts. The chain uses TRBV7-2 and TRBJ1-1, with no clear D. CDR1 is SGHTA, CDR2 FQGNSA, per germline. This CDR3 spans 14 amino acids. V was cut by 1 base and J by 4 bases, with 10 bases left in between. The CDR3 coding sequence is TGTGCCAGCAGCTTAGTGGGGTGGCGCACTGAAGCTTTCTTT. Protein sequence: CASSLVGWRTEAFF.

The chain couples TRBV18 to TRBJ1-1, with 9 bases aligning to TRBD1. Trimming took 6 bases from V and 6 from J; bases not matched to a gene: 8. Germline CDR1 is KGHSH and CDR2 is LQKENI. The CDR3 consists of 14 residues. CDR3 nucleotide sequence: TGTGCCAGCTCGATCGACAGGGGGGTAGCTGAAGCTTTCTTT. It is translated as CASSIDRGVAEAFF.

V usage is TRBV6-5 and J usage is TRBJ1-4; 7 bases match TRBD1. Germline CDR1 is MNHEY and CDR2 is SVGAGI. CDR3 length: 15 residues. Trimming at V came to 6 bases and at J to 0 bases, leaving 4 bases not matched to a gene. The CDR3 here is CASRRTGATNEKLFF. CDR3 nucleotide sequence: TGTGCCAGCAGGCGAACAGGGGCAACTAATGAAAAACTGTTTTTT.

The chain combines TRBV7-3 with TRBJ2-1; D might be TRBD2 (6 bases). Germline CDR1 reads SGHTA; CDR2 reads FQGTGA. There are 13 residues in the CDR3. Trimming left V 0 bases short and J 7 bases short, with 7 bases between. DNA of the CDR3: TGTGCCAGCAGCTTAACGGGGGGTAATGAGCAGTTCTTC. This codes for CASSLTGGNEQFF.

The rearrangement links TRBV25-1 to TRBJ2-3; 7 nucleotides align to TRBD1. The CDR3 has 13 amino acids. The V gene's germline CDR1 is MGHDK and CDR2 SYGVNS. J was trimmed by 6 bases and V by 6 bases; bases with no gene match: 6. CDR3 region: CASRDRPGDTQYF. For the CDR3, the DNA is TGTGCCAGCAGGGACAGGCCGGGGGATACGCAGTATTTT.

V is TRBV7-2 and J is TRBJ1-4, with D hard to call. The V end lost 3 bases, the J end lost 7 bases, and 9 bases lay between the germline ends. Germline V gene lookup returns CDR1 SGHTA and CDR2 FQGNSA. The CDR3 is 13 residues long. The CDR3 nucleotides read TGTGCCAGCAGCTTGCGTGTAGGTGAAAAACTGTTTTTT. Encoded protein: CASSLRVGEKLFF.

V and J are TRBV2 and TRBJ2-6; D perhaps matches TRBD2 (5 bases). CDR1 SNHLY and CDR2 FYNNEI come from the germline V gene. The CDR3 spans 15 residues. V dropped 3 bases and J dropped 4 bases, with 10 bases sitting between them. The DNA for the CDR3 is TGTGCCAGCAGTGAGTCGGGGTCCGGGGCCAACGTCCTGACTTTC. This encodes CASSESGSGANVLTF.

The CDR3, as DNA: TGCGCCAGCAGCTACACAGATACGCAGTATTTT. Amino acids: CASSYTDTQYF. This rearrangement joins TRBV5-1 to TRBJ2-3, with D uncertain. Germline CDR1 and CDR2: SGHRS and YFSETQ. The V and J ends lost 3 bases and 2 bases respectively, with 1 base between them. CDR3 length: 11 amino acids.

This chain uses TRBV9 with TRBJ1-2; the D is unclear. CDR3 size: 12 residues. Germline V gene sequence: CDR1 SGDLS, CDR2 YYNGEE. Trimming removed 0 bases from V and 5 bases from J, with 5 bases in between. Written as DNA, the CDR3 is TGTGCCAGCAGCGTAGATTCGTATGGCTACACCTTC. As protein: CASSVDSYGYTF.

This chain links TRBV4-3 with TRBJ1-4; 7 bases agree with TRBD1. Trimming took 0 bases from V and 4 from J; bases not matched to a gene: 8. Germline V gene lookup returns CDR1 LGHNA and CDR2 YSLEER. This CDR3 contains 17 residues. CDR3 bases: TGCGCCAGCAGCCAAGATTATGGAAACAGGGGTAATGAAAAACTGTTTTTT. It is translated as CASSQDYGNRGNEKLFF.

V is TRBV5-4 and J is TRBJ2-5; no clear D. The J call is doubtful: the DNA matches TRBJ2-7 better. The CDR3 is 12 residues long. Germline V CDR1 and CDR2: SGHNT, YYREEE (reference sequence). The CDR3: CASSEDHYEQYF. The CDR3 bases are TGTGCCAGCAGCGAGGATCACTACGAGCAGTACTTC.

This clone was seen once. The rearrangement joins TRBV9 to TRBJ2-1, with D uncertain. Germline loops: CDR1 SGDLS, CDR2 YYNGEE. The CDR3 covers 15 residues. V shed 0 bases and J shed 0 bases, with 7 bases lying between them. The CDR3 loop reads CASSVGAASYNEQFF. Here the CDR3 DNA reads TGTGCCAGCAGCGTAGGGGCAGCCTCCTACAATGAGCAGTTCTTC.

The V and J genes are TRBV9 and TRBJ2-5; 10 nucleotides match TRBD2. The CDR3 covers 14 residues. Unmatched junction bases numbered 1, after V lost 4 bases and J lost 1 base. The germline CDR1 and CDR2 sequences are SGDLS and YYNGEE. The CDR3 nucleotides read TGTGCCAGCAGCCGGACTAGCGGCCAAGAGACCCAGTACTTC. Translation gives CASSRTSGQETQYF. The full variable domain, with the rest looked up from reference TRBV9 and TRBJ2-5, is DSGVTQTPKHLITATGQRVTLRCSPRSGDLSVYWYQQSLDQGLQFLIQYYNGEERAKGNILERFSAQQFPDLHSELNLSSLELGDSALYFCASSRTSGQETQYFGPGTRLLVL.

This sequence joins TRBV9 and TRBJ1-2; D ambiguous. Trimming cost V 7 bases and J 0 bases, with 7 bases left between them. Germline V gene lookup returns CDR1 SGDLS and CDR2 YYNGEE. The CDR3 length is 12 residues. In DNA, the CDR3 is TGTGCCAGCCCGGCGACTAACTATGGCTACACCTTC. Translated, it gives CASPATNYGYTF.

This rearrangement joins TRBV5-4 to TRBJ1-1, with TRBD1 as a possible D gene (5 bases). Between the trimmed V and J ends, which lost 0 bases and 1 base, there was a span of 10 bases. The CDR3 contains 15 residues. Germline V lookup: CDR1 SGHNT, CDR2 YYREEE (reference sequence). The CDR3 protein is CASSLAGHRNTEAFF. The CDR3 bases are TGTGCCAGCAGCTTGGCCGGACATAGGAACACTGAAGCTTTCTTT.

The CDR3 loop reads CASNPTGLGYGYTF. CDR3 bases: TGTGCCAGCAACCCGACAGGTCTTGGCTATGGCTACACCTTC. This chain joins TRBV9 and TRBJ1-2, with a weak D call TRBD1 (6 bases). Per germline, CDR1 SGDLS and CDR2 YYNGEE. The CDR3 length is 14 residues. Between the trimmed V and J ends, which lost 6 bases and 4 bases, there was a span of 16 bases.

V and J are TRBV7-9 and TRBJ2-3, with 12 bases lining up with TRBD2. Germline assignment: CDR1 SEHNR and CDR2 FQNEAQ (reference sequence). The CDR3 contains 16 residues. V lost 5 bases, J lost 5 bases, and 8 bases stayed unmatched. CDR3 amino acids: CASSTGLAGSRDTQYF. For the CDR3, the DNA is TGTGCCAGCAGCACCGGACTAGCGGGGTCCAGAGATACGCAGTATTTT.

This chain links TRBV18 with TRBJ2-2; D is uncertain. Trimming shortened V by 3 bases and J by 4 bases, and 3 bases separated the two germline ends. CDR1 is KGHSH and CDR2 is LQKENI in the germline V gene. The CDR3 runs 12 residues. The CDR3 reads CASSPTTGELFF. DNA for the CDR3: TGTGCCAGCTCACCTACCACCGGGGAGCTGTTTTTT.

The chain employs TRBV5-1 and TRBJ1-1; D is perhaps TRBD1 (5 bases). Trimming cost V 0 bases and J 1 base, with 7 bases left between them. The length of the CDR3 is 14 residues. Per germline, CDR1 SGHRS and CDR2 YFSETQ. The CDR3 DNA reads TGCGCCAGCAGCTTGGTGGGGGAGAACACTGAAGCTTTCTTT. Protein product: CASSLVGENTEAFF.

This clone has more than one count but fewer than ten. The chain is built from TRBV5-1 and TRBJ2-7; D is uncertain. This CDR3 is built from 12 residues. Germline loops: CDR1 SGHRS, CDR2 YFSETQ. V lost 5 bases and J 5 bases, leaving 11 bases between the germline ends. This CDR3 is CASRTQSDEQYF. The CDR3 coding sequence is TGCGCCAGCAGGACCCAGTCGGACGAGCAGTACTTC.

J is TRBJ1-2 and V is TRBV29-1; no clear D. The V end was cut by 2 bases, the J end by 2 bases, with 9 bases between. CDR3 length: 13 residues. The V gene's germline CDR1 is SQVTM and CDR2 ANQGSEA. Written as DNA, the CDR3 is TGCAGCGTTGAAATAACAACGAACTATGGCTACACCTTC. Protein: CSVEITTNYGYTF.

The rearrangement links TRBV28 to TRBJ1-4; 8 nucleotides agree with TRBD1. The junction had 11 bases not matched to a gene; V was cut back by 4 bases and J by 7 bases. Germline CDR1 and CDR2: MDHEN and SYDVKM. This CDR3 has 16 residues. The CDR3 DNA is TGTGCCAGCAGTTCACGAACCGGGACAGGTCTTGAAAAACTGTTTTTT. Encoded protein: CASSSRTGTGLEKLFF.

This clone occurred once. The gene calls are TRBV5-4 and TRBJ1-1; 9 bases agree with TRBD1. With 6 bases clipped from V and 4 bases from J, the junction kept 7 bases outside the gene matches. This CDR3 is 14 amino acids long. Per the germline V gene, CDR1 is SGHNT and CDR2 is YYREEE (reference sequence). CDR3 coding DNA: TGTGCCAGCAAGAGGGACAGGGAAGGCACTGAAGCTTTCTTT. Amino acids: CASKRDREGTEAFF.

The chain uses TRBV5-1 and TRBJ2-5; unclear D gene. CDR3 length: 13 residues. V gave up 3 bases and J gave up 1 base, with 7 bases separating them. Germline loops: CDR1 SGHRS, CDR2 YFSETQ. The CDR3 loop is CASSYGIQETQYF. The CDR3 DNA is TGCGCCAGCAGCTACGGAATCCAAGAGACCCAGTACTTC. Together with reference TRBV5-1 and TRBJ2-5, the CDR3 gives the full variable domain: KAGVTQTPRYLIKTRGQQVTLSCSPISGHRSVSWYQQTPGQGLQFLFEYFSETQRNKGNFPGRFSGRQFSNSRSEMNVSTLELGDSALYLCASSYGIQETQYFGPGTRLLVL.